This T cell receptor beta chain is from a study of T-cell reconstitution after alpha-beta-depleted transplantation in children. This CDR3 spans 15 amino acids. Germline CDR1 reads MNHEY; CDR2 reads SVGAGI. Unmatched junction bases numbered 6, after V lost 2 bases and J lost 5 bases. Ten or more counts support this clonotype. During its preparation, the TCRbeta library received unique molecular identifiers. TCRdb processed the PCR reads anew with MiXCR; each CDR3 protein has one entry. In the table there are over 550,000 distinct CDR3 sequences, 8% to 11% of which are singletons. Material: PBMCs from the stem cell graft donor, obtained from the stem cell graft. The V gene is TRBV6-5, the J gene TRBJ2-1; 7 bases are a match to TRBD1. The receptor comes from a human donor who donated a stem cell graft to a child with acute myeloid leukemia. This CDR3 reads CASSYRGTDNNEQFF. The CDR3 nucleotides read TGTGCCAGCAGTTACAGGGGGACAGATAACAATGAGCAGTTCTTC.